The rows below give T cell receptor beta chains drawn from one sample of a study of blood T cell repertoires in COVID-19. Some clones are missing from TCRdb's copy, which holds only in-frame ones; the method was immunoSEQ multiplex PCR. The table shows about 150,000 clones, with roughly 87% occurring only once. The sequenced sample consisted of peripheral blood. The receptors derive from a woman aged 60-75 years with active or convalescent COVID-19. Both conserved end residues are part of each CDR3. Fields, in order: D gene, V gene, clone size, J gene, CDR3 DNA, CDR3 protein. A D gene is named only where the DNA matches it firmly. Size is omitted from some rows. Given values are once, few, many or a class for expanded clones.

.	TRBV3-1/TRBV3-2	.	TRBJ2-7	TGTGCCAGCAGCCGGGGGGGCGGGGGTTACGAGCAGTACTTC	CASSRGGGGYEQYF
.	TRBV24-1	.	TRBJ1-6	TGTGCCAAGAGGGGGGGGAACGACTATAATTCACCCCTCCACTTT	CAKRGGNDYNSPLHF
TRBD1	TRBV14	once	TRBJ1-1	TGTGCCAGCGGCAGGGGGGAAGCTTTCTTT	CASGRGEAFF
TRBD1	TRBV5-8	.	TRBJ2-2	TGTGCCAGCAGCTTGGTCGACAGGGGCCCCGGGGAGCTGTTTTTT	CASSLVDRGPGELFF
.	TRBV25-1	.	TRBJ2-2	TGTGCCAGCAGTGAATCCCTCGTACTGAACACCGGGGAGCTGTTTTTT	CASSESLVLNTGELFF
.	TRBV6-2/TRBV6-3	.	TRBJ2-3	TGTGCCAGCAGCCCTGCAGCAGGTCGGACTAGCACAGATACGCAGTATTTT	CASSPAAGRTSTDTQYF
TRBD1	TRBV7-2	.	TRBJ1-4	TGTGCCAGCAGCTTCGACAGGGCGACTAATGAAAAACTGTTTTTT	CASSFDRATNEKLFF
TRBD1	TRBV6-5	once	TRBJ1-2	TGTGCCAGCAGCCTTGGACAGGGGAACTATGGCTACACCTTC	CASSLGQGNYGYTF
.	TRBV4-1	once	TRBJ2-7	TGCGCCAGCAGCCAAGGAACAGCCCCTCTCTACGAGCAGTACTTC	CASSQGTAPLYEQYF
.	TRBV3-1/TRBV3-2	.	TRBJ1-2	TGTGCCAGCAGCCCCCGGGAAGACTATGGCTACACCTTC	CASSPREDYGYTF
.	TRBV19	.	TRBJ1-1	TGTGCCAGTAGTCCTCCGGGGGGATGGGGTAAAGCTTTCTTT	CASSPPGGWGKAFF
.	TRBV5-8	.	TRBJ2-2	TGTGCCAGCAGCTTTGCGGACAGTACTAACACCGGGGAGCTGTTTTTT	CASSFADSTNTGELFF
TRBD1	TRBV3-1/TRBV3-2	once	TRBJ2-7	TGTGCCAGCAGCCTCCAGACTCCCGGGACAGGGGCCCACGAGCAGTACTTC	CASSLQTPGTGAHEQYF
TRBD1	TRBV19	.	TRBJ1-2	TGTGCCACCGGGGGAAGGGGGCAGTACTATGGCTACACCTTC	CATGGRGQYYGYTF
TRBD1	TRBV10-3	.	TRBJ2-7	TGTGCCATCAGCTCGACAGGGATCGGCAACGAGCAGTACTTC	CAISSTGIGNEQYF
TRBD1	TRBV19	.	TRBJ2-7	TGTGCCAGTAGTCCTCGACAGGGGGGGTACGAGCAGTACTTC	CASSPRQGGYEQYF
TRBD2	TRBV9	.	TRBJ2-5	TGTGCCAGCAGCGTAGGGGAGCGGGGGGGAGAGACCCAGTACTTC	CASSVGERGGETQYF
.	TRBV10-3	few	TRBJ1-6	TGTGCCATCAGTGAGTCCGGTCCCCATAATTCACCCCTCCACTTT	CAISESGPHNSPLHF
.	TRBV29-1	.	TRBJ2-4	TGCAGCGTTGACCGAGGTGGGCAGGGCGGTGGAAACATTCAGTACTTC	CSVDRGGQGGGNIQYF
TRBD1	TRBV6-5	.	TRBJ1-3	TGTGCCAGCAGTTACTCGGGACAGGGGGACGGAAACACCATATATTTT	CASSYSGQGDGNTIYF
.	TRBV30	.	TRBJ1-2	TGTGCCTGGATTAGGGGCTATGGCTACACCTTC	CAWIRGYGYTF
TRBD2	TRBV6-4	.	TRBJ2-3	TGTGCCAGCAGTGGGGGGGGTGCCGGTGGTACGCAGTATTTT	CASSGGGAGGTQYF
.	TRBV12-3/TRBV12-4	.	TRBJ1-1	TGTGCCAGCAGTCGACAGACGAACACTGAAGCTTTCTTT	CASSRQTNTEAFF
.	TRBV19	many	TRBJ1-2	TGTGCCAGTACCAGAGACGACGGGAACTATGGCTACACCTTC	CASTRDDGNYGYTF
.	TRBV29-1	.	TRBJ2-5	TGCAGCTTGGGGGGAGGTGAAGAGACCCAGTACTTC	CSLGGGEETQYF
TRBD2	TRBV7-2	.	TRBJ2-1	TGTGCCAGCAGCTCACGGACTAGCGGGGGTAATGAGCAGTTCTTC	CASSSRTSGGNEQFF
.	TRBV16	.	TRBJ2-7	TGTGCCAGCAGCCAAGGGCAGGCCGGGGTCTGGCAGTACTTC	CASSQGQAGVWQYF
TRBD1	TRBV19	few	TRBJ2-3	TGTGCCAGTAGTCCGACGACAGGGTATGAAACGAATCGACCCACAGATACGCAGTATTTT	CASSPTTGYETNRPTDTQYF
.	TRBV6-5	.	TRBJ1-5	TGTGCCAGCAGACAACAGGGTAACAATCAGCCCCAGCATTTT	CASRQQGNNQPQHF
.	TRBV14	.	TRBJ2-2	TGTGCCAGCAGCCAAATCTGGGGCGGCGGGGAGCTGTTTTTT	CASSQIWGGGELFF
.	TRBV10-3	few	TRBJ1-5	TGTGCCATCAGGGCGGGTGGCTGGCAGCCCCAGCATTTT	CAIRAGGWQPQHF
TRBD1	TRBV11-3	.	TRBJ2-5	TGTGCCAGCAGCTCTGAGACAGGGGAGACCCAGTACTTC	CASSSETGETQYF
.	TRBV7-9	.	TRBJ1-2	TGTGCCAGCAGCATAGACCAGGGTCACTATGGCTACACCTTC	CASSIDQGHYGYTF
.	TRBV5-1	.	TRBJ1-2	TGCGCCAGCAGGAAAGAAGAGGGAAATGGCTACACCTTC	CASRKEEGNGYTF